One sample yielded the 11 T cell receptor beta chains listed below, sequenced in a study of blood T cell repertoires in COVID-19. Some clones are missing from TCRdb's copy, which holds only in-frame ones; the method was immunoSEQ multiplex PCR. The sample lists 200,000 to 250,000 clones, approximately 90% seen once, with about 1.3% in the top ten. The sequencing sample was made of PBMCs or T cells enriched from blood (not recorded which). Source of these receptors: a man between 25 and 39 years old who had recovered from COVID-19.

This rearrangement joins TRBV11-2 to TRBJ2-1; D perhaps matches TRBD2 (6 bases). The CDR3 is made up of 14 amino acids. The germline gives CDR1 SGHAT, CDR2 FQNNGV. The V end lost 5 bases, the J end lost 8 bases, and 16 bases lay between the germline ends. The CDR3 sequence is CASSIRGSGHEQFF. CDR3 nucleotide sequence: TGTGCCAGCAGCATCCGGGGGTCCGGGCATGAGCAGTTCTTC.

This chain connects TRBV30 to TRBJ1-4; 9 nucleotides agree with TRBD1. This CDR3 has 16 residues. V dropped 0 bases and J dropped 8; count of bases not matched to a gene: 10. Germline CDR1 reads GTSNPN; CDR2 reads SVGIG (reference sequence). The CDR3 nucleotides are TGTGCCTGGAGTGTACGACTTGGGACAGGGAGAGAAAAACTGTTTTTT. This gives the protein CAWSVRLGTGREKLFF.

This chain joins TRBV11-2 and TRBJ2-7, with 7 bases aligning to TRBD1. Germline V gene lookup returns CDR1 SGHAT and CDR2 FQNNGV. Trimming took 0 bases from V and 1 from J; bases not matched to a gene: 9. This CDR3 has 17 residues. The CDR3 loop is CASSLEWSGTASYEQYF. CDR3 nucleotide sequence: TGTGCCAGCAGCTTAGAGTGGTCTGGGACAGCATCCTACGAGCAGTACTTC.

The CDR3 coding sequence is TGTGCCAGCAAGGAGGGGTTCTACGAGCAGTACTTC. Its translation: CASKEGFYEQYF. The genes are TRBV6-5 and TRBJ2-7, with a tentative D call TRBD2 (6 bases). Germline V CDR1 and CDR2: MNHEY, SVGAGI. CDR3 length: 12 residues. Trimming cost V 7 bases and J 3 bases, with 10 bases left between them.

The V call is TRBV5-5, the J call TRBJ2-7; 7 nucleotides line up with TRBD2. Germline V gene lookup returns CDR1 SGHKS and CDR2 YYEKEE (reference sequence). The CDR3 is 15 residues long. V shed 6 bases, J shed 4 bases, and the junction held 13 bases outside the gene matches. CDR3 region: CASTHAEGGVYEQYF. CDR3 coding DNA: TGTGCCAGCACCCACGCGGAGGGAGGGGTTTACGAGCAGTACTTC.

The chain uses TRBV11-2 and TRBJ1-2, with 8 bases identical to TRBD1. This CDR3 spans 14 amino acids. Germline loops: CDR1 SGHAT, CDR2 FQNNGV. V gave up 1 base and J gave up 7 bases; unmatched junction bases: 5. The CDR3: CASSLASTGAGYTF. In DNA, the CDR3 is TGTGCCAGCAGCTTAGCGTCGACAGGGGCTGGCTACACCTTC.

On this clone itself: This sample includes further DNA sequences coding for the same CDR3. The J gene is TRBJ1-1, the V gene TRBV20-1; D is uncertain. The length of the CDR3 is 11 residues. Germline-derived CDR1 and CDR2 are DFQATT and SNEGSKA (reference sequence). With 3 bases removed from V and 7 bases from J, the gap between germline ends came to 9 bases. CDR3 bases: TGCAGTGCTAGTCGTTCGGGTGAAGCTTTCTTT. Protein sequence: CSASRSGEAFF.

This clone occurred once. The rearrangement joins TRBV7-9 to TRBJ1-5; D not resolved. Germline V gene data show CDR1 as SEHNR and CDR2 as FQNEAQ (reference sequence). V was clipped by 3 bases and J by 5 bases, with 5 bases between them. CDR3 size: 12 residues. CDR3 region: CASSLGYQPQHF. DNA of the CDR3: TGTGCCAGCAGCTTGGGCTATCAGCCCCAGCATTTT.

The chain carries TRBV4-3 and TRBJ2-1, with TRBD2 matching over 8 bases. Per the germline V gene, CDR1 is LGHNA and CDR2 is YSLEER. CDR3 length: 17 amino acids. J gave up 5 bases and V 3 bases, and 12 bases lay outside the gene matches. The DNA for the CDR3 is TGCGCCAGCAGCCAGGCGCGGGGGGCCGCCGGGGACAATGAGCAGTTCTTC. Translating it yields CASSQARGAAGDNEQFF.

The CDR3 DNA reads TGTGCCAGCAGCTTAGGGACGGGGACCTACGAGCAGTACTTC. Translated, it gives CASSLGTGTYEQYF. V and J are TRBV11-2 and TRBJ2-7, with D possibly TRBD2 on 5 matching bases. Germline V gene sequence: CDR1 SGHAT, CDR2 FQNNGV. This CDR3 has 14 amino acids. Trimming took 1 base from V and 2 from J, leaving 9 bases between them. The entire variable domain, with the rest obtained from reference TRBV11-2 and TRBJ2-7, is as follows: EAGVAQSPRYKIIEKRQSVAFWCNPISGHATLYWYQQILGQGPKLLIQFQNNGVVDDSQLPKDRFSAERLKGVDSTLKIQPAKLEDSAVYLCASSLGTGTYEQYFGPGTRLTVT.

The CDR3 loop reads CASSLKGQGGYGYTF. The CDR3 DNA reads TGTGCCAGCAGCCTAAAAGGACAGGGGGGTTATGGCTACACCTTC. The chain has TRBV28 and TRBJ1-2; 10 bases fit TRBD1. J was trimmed by 5 bases and V by 6 bases; bases with no gene match: 9. The CDR3 loop spans 15 amino acids. Looked up from germline, CDR1 is MDHEN and CDR2 is SYDVKM.